This TCR beta chain came from a study of shared clonotypes between healthy human individuals. Study-wide results and caveats: Rarefaction showed that sequencing of sorted subsets was incomplete (despite large depth). Clonotype sharing among donors was expected to depend on sequencing depth.

Germline V lookup: CDR1 GTSNPN, CDR2 SVGIG (reference sequence). CDR3 size: 13 residues. The germline V and J ends were trimmed by 5 bases and 4 bases, with 14 bases remaining between them. Repertoires were generated with immunoSEQ multiplex PCR, while TCRdb's copy carries only in-frame clones and drops some. The top ten hold under 0.8% of the sample, which has 1 million to 1.3 million clones, about four fifths seen once. Those who donated, Caucasian adults without exception, all lived in Nashville, Tennessee. Turning to this clone: Antigen specificity is unknown.

The receptor's source is a man aged 18 to 29 in good health. Some clones in this sample may be carry-over from other donors' samples. The rearrangement links TRBV30 to TRBJ1-1, with D perhaps TRBD1 (5 bases). The sequencing input was memory CD4+ T cells from PBMCs. Subset here: CD45RA-negative fraction. The CDR3 loop reads CAWGLQGATEAFF. For the CDR3, the DNA is TGTGCCTGGGGACTCCAAGGGGCCACTGAAGCTTTCTTT.